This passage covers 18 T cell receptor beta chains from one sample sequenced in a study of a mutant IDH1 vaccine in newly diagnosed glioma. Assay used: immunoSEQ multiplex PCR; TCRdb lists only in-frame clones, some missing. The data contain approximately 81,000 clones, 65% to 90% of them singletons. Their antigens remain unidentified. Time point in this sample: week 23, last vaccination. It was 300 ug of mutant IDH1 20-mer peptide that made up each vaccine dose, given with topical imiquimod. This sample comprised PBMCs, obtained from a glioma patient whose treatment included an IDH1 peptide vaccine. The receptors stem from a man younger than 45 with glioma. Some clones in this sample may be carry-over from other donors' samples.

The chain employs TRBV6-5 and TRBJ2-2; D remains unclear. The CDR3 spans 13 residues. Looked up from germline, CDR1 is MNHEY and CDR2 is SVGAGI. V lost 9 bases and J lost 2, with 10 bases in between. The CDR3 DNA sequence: TGTGCCAGTCAAGGACGTAACACCGGGGAGCTGTTTTTT. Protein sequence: CASQGRNTGELFF.

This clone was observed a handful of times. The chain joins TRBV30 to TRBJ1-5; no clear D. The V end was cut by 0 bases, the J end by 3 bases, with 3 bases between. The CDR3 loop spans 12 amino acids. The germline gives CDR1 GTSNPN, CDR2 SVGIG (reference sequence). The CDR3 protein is CAWSVNNQPQHF. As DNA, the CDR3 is TGTGCCTGGAGTGTAAACAATCAGCCCCAGCATTTT.

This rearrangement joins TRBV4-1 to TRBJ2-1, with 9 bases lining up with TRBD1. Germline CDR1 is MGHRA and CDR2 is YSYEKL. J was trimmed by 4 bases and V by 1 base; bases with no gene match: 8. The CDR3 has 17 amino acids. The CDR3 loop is CASSQGSGTGPYNEQFF. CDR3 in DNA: TGCGCCAGCAGCCAAGGGTCCGGGACAGGGCCTTACAATGAGCAGTTCTTC.

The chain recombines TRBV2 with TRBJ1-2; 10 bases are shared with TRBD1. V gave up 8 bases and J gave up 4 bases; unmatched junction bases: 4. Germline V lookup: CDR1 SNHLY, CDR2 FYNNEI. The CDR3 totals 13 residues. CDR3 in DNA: TGTGCCAGCTTCGACAGGGGGCTCTATGGCTACACCTTC. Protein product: CASFDRGLYGYTF.

The CDR3 spells CASTNQGADGNTIYF. The CDR3 DNA follows: TGTGCCAGCACCAATCAGGGGGCAGATGGAAACACCATATATTTT. V is TRBV2 and J is TRBJ1-3; 8 bases align to TRBD1. The CDR3 extends over 15 amino acids. Losses at the gene ends were 7 bases for V and 3 bases for J; bases not matched to a gene: 8. Looked up from germline, CDR1 is SNHLY and CDR2 is FYNNEI.

The DNA of the CDR3 is TGTGCCAGCAGTCTGACTAGCGGGGATTACAATGAGCAGTTCTTC. Its translation: CASSLTSGDYNEQFF. V usage is TRBV2 and J usage is TRBJ2-1, with TRBD2 matching 11 bases. V lost 5 bases, J lost 4 bases, and 4 bases stayed unmatched. The CDR3 consists of 15 residues. CDR1 is SNHLY, CDR2 FYNNEI, per germline.

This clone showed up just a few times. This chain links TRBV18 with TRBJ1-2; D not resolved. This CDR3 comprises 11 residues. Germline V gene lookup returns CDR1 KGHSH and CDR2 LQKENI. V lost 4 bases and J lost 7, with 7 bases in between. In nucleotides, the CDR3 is TGTGCCAGCTCACAGGGTAGTGGCTACACCTTC. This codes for CASSQGSGYTF.

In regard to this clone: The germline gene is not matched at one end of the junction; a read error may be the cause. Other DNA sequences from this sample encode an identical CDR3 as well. The CDR3 DNA sequence: TGTGCCAGCAGTGAAGAAAGGGGTTATCAGCCTCAGCATTTT. It is translated as CASSEERGYQPQHF. The chain couples TRBV2 to TRBJ1-5; D might be TRBD1 (5 bases). This CDR3 spans 14 amino acids. Germline CDR1 and CDR2: SNHLY and FYNNEI.

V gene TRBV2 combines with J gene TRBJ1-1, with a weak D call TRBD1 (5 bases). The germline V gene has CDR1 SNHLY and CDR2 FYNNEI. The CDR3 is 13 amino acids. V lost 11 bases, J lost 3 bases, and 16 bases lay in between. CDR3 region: CAGALQVDTEAFF. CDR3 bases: TGTGCCGGGGCGTTACAGGTCGACACTGAAGCTTTCTTT. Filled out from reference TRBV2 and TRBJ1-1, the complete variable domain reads EPEVTQTPSHQVTQMGQEVILRCVPISNHLYFYWYRQILGQKVEFLVSFYNNEISEKSEIFDDQFSVERPDGSNFTLKIRSTKLEDSAMYFCAGALQVDTEAFFGQGTRLTVV.

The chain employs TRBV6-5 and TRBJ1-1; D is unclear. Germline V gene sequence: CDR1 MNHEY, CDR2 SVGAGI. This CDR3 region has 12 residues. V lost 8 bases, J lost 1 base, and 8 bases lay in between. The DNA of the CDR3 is TGTGCCAGCGGTTGGAGGAACACTGAAGCTTTCTTT. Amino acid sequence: CASGWRNTEAFF.

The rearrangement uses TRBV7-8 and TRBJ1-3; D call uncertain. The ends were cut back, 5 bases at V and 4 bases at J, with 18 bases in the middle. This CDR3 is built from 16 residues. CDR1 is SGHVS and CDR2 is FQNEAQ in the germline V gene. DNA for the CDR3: TGTGCCAGCAGCCCTTCACGCATCTCGTGGGGAAACACCATATATTTT. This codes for CASSPSRISWGNTIYF.

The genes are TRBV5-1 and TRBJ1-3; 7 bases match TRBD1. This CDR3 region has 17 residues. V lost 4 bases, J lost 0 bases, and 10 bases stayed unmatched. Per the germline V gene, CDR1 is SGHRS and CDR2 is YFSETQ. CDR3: CASSPRQGVTSGNTIYF. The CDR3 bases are TGCGCCAGCAGCCCCAGACAGGGAGTTACCTCTGGAAACACCATATATTTT.

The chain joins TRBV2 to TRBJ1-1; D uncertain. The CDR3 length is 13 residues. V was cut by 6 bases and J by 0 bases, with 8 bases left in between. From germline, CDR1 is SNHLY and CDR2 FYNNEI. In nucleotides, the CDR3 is TGTGCCAGCAGCAGGTTCATGAACACTGAAGCTTTCTTT. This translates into CASSRFMNTEAFF.

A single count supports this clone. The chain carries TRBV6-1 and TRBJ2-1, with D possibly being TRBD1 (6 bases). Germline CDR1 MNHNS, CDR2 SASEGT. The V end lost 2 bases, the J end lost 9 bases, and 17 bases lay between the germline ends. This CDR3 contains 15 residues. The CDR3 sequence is CASSEQTTGSAEQFF. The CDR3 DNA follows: TGTGCCAGCAGTGAACAGACGACAGGCAGTGCTGAGCAGTTCTTC.

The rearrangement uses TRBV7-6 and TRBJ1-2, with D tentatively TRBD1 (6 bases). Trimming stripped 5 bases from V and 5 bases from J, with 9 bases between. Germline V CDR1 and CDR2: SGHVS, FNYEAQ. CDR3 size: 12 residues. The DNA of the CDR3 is TGTGCCAGCAGCCCACAGGGTTATGGCTACACCTTC. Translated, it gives CASSPQGYGYTF.

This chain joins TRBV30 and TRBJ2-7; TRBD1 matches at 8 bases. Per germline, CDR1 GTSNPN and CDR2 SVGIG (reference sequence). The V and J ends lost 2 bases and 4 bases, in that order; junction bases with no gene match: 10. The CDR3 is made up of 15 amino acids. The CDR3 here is CAWSTGTGIRYEQYF. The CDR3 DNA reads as TGTGCCTGGAGTACCGGGACAGGTATCAGGTACGAGCAGTACTTC.

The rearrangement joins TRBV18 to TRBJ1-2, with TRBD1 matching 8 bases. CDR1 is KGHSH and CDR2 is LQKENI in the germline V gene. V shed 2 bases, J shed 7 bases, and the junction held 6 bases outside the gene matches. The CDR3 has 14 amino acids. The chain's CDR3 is CASSPGQGEAGYTF. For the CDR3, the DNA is TGTGCCAGCTCACCAGGACAGGGAGAGGCTGGCTACACCTTC. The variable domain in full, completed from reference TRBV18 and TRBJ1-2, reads NAGVMQNPRHLVRRRGQEARLRCSPMKGHSHVYWYRQLPEEGLKFMVYLQKENIIDESGMPKERFSAEFPKEGPSILRIQQVVRGDSAAYFCASSPGQGEAGYTFGSGTRLTVV.

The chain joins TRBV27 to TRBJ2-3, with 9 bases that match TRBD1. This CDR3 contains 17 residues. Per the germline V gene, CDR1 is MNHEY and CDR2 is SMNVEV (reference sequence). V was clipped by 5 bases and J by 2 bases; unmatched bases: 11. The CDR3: CASSILQGAPYTDTQYF. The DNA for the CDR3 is TGTGCCAGCAGTATCTTACAGGGGGCGCCTTACACAGATACGCAGTATTTT.